These T cell receptor beta chains were read from a single sample in a study of CD8 T cells in Susac syndrome. TCRdb analysed the immunoSEQ multiplex PCR reads with MiXCR anew, one entry per CDR3 protein. This sample has roughly 75,000 distinct CDR3 sequences; around 93% occur once, and the top ten carry approximately 0.15%. The sample taken for sequencing was CD4+ T cells from PBMCs. The receptor set was obtained from a human donor with Susac syndrome. CDR3s include the opening cysteine and the closing phenylalanine or tryptophan. The order of the fields is J gene, clone size, V gene, D gene, CDR3 length, CDR3 DNA, CDR3 protein. D genes are given only for firm matches. The size field is filled for only some rows; it gives once, few, many or a size class.

J gene: TRBJ2-3
clone size: -
V gene: TRBV6-1
D gene: TRBD2
CDR3 length: 17
CDR3 DNA: TGTGCCAGCAGGGGACTAGCGGGAGCTAGGGTCGCAGATACGCAGTATTTT
CDR3 protein: CASRGLAGARVADTQYF

J gene: TRBJ2-7
clone size: -
V gene: TRBV5-1
D gene: -
CDR3 length: 17
CDR3 DNA: TGCGCCAGCAGCTTGGGGGCGACGCGGGAACGACCCTACGAGCAGTACTTC
CDR3 protein: CASSLGATRERPYEQYF

J gene: TRBJ2-1
clone size: few
V gene: TRBV7-2
D gene: -
CDR3 length: 16
CDR3 DNA: TGTGCCAGCAGCTTTAGGGCCTCCACAGGGTACAATGAGCAGTTCTTC
CDR3 protein: CASSFRASTGYNEQFF

J gene: TRBJ1-1
clone size: few
V gene: TRBV4-1
D gene: -
CDR3 length: 13
CDR3 DNA: TGCGCCAGCAGCCTAGACAGGAACACTGAAGCTTTCTTT
CDR3 protein: CASSLDRNTEAFF

J gene: TRBJ1-5
clone size: -
V gene: TRBV20-1
D gene: -
CDR3 length: 15
CDR3 DNA: TGCAGTGCTAGTACCAGCGAGTATAGCAATCAGCCCCAGCATTTT
CDR3 protein: CSASTSEYSNQPQHF

J gene: TRBJ2-5
clone size: -
V gene: TRBV7-3
D gene: TRBD1
CDR3 length: 18
CDR3 DNA: TGTGCCAGCAGCTTAATAGACGGGACAGGGGCCCGCCAAGAGACCCAGTACTTC
CDR3 protein: CASSLIDGTGARQETQYF

J gene: TRBJ2-4
clone size: -
V gene: TRBV28
D gene: -
CDR3 length: 15
CDR3 DNA: TGTGCCAGCAGTTTGATGCAATGGGCCAAAAACATTCAGTACTTC
CDR3 protein: CASSLMQWAKNIQYF

J gene: TRBJ2-7
clone size: -
V gene: TRBV10-3
D gene: -
CDR3 length: 12
CDR3 DNA: TGTGCCACCACAGGCGATTCCTACGAGCAGTACTTC
CDR3 protein: CATTGDSYEQYF

J gene: TRBJ2-6
clone size: once
V gene: TRBV28
D gene: TRBD1
CDR3 length: 17
CDR3 DNA: TGTGCCACCAATGACGGCAGGGGGCAGTCTGGGGCCAACGTCCTGACTTTC
CDR3 protein: CATNDGRGQSGANVLTF

J gene: TRBJ1-6
clone size: -
V gene: TRBV28
D gene: -
CDR3 length: 14
CDR3 DNA: TGTGCCAGCAGGGAGGACGGGAGAAATTCACCCCTCCACTTT
CDR3 protein: CASREDGRNSPLHF

J gene: TRBJ2-3
clone size: -
V gene: TRBV7-3
D gene: -
CDR3 length: 14
CDR3 DNA: TGTGCCAGCAGCTTAAGGGGGGAGACAGATACGCAGTATTTT
CDR3 protein: CASSLRGETDTQYF

J gene: TRBJ2-7
clone size: -
V gene: TRBV18
D gene: TRBD1
CDR3 length: 15
CDR3 DNA: TGTGCCAGCTCACCACCGACAGGGGGATCGGGCGAGCAGTACTTC
CDR3 protein: CASSPPTGGSGEQYF

J gene: TRBJ2-5
clone size: once
V gene: TRBV7-9
D gene: TRBD2
CDR3 length: 15
CDR3 DNA: TGTGCCAGCAGCTCCCAGGCGGGGGGGCAAGAGACCCAGTACTTC
CDR3 protein: CASSSQAGGQETQYF

J gene: TRBJ2-2
clone size: -
V gene: TRBV5-1
D gene: -
CDR3 length: 14
CDR3 DNA: TGCGCCAGCAGCTTGGCCGCAGGGTCCGGGGAGCTGTTTTTT
CDR3 protein: CASSLAAGSGELFF

J gene: TRBJ2-2
clone size: -
V gene: TRBV6-5
D gene: TRBD2
CDR3 length: 15
CDR3 DNA: TGTGCCAGCAGTTATCGGGAGGAACACACCGGGGAGCTGTTTTTT
CDR3 protein: CASSYREEHTGELFF

J gene: TRBJ2-3
clone size: -
V gene: TRBV20-1
D gene: -
CDR3 length: 15
CDR3 DNA: TGCAGTGCTAGAGAGTATTCGGGGGGCTTGGATACGCAGTATTTT
CDR3 protein: CSAREYSGGLDTQYF

J gene: TRBJ1-5
clone size: -
V gene: TRBV27
D gene: -
CDR3 length: 14
CDR3 DNA: TGTGCCAGCAGTTCGGACGGGTCCGGTAGGCCCCAGCATTTT
CDR3 protein: CASSSDGSGRPQHF

J gene: TRBJ2-3
clone size: -
V gene: TRBV5-1
D gene: -
CDR3 length: 13
CDR3 DNA: TGCGCCAGCAGCCTATCGACGGCCGATACGCAGTATTTT
CDR3 protein: CASSLSTADTQYF

J gene: TRBJ1-2
clone size: few
V gene: TRBV10-3
D gene: TRBD1
CDR3 length: 14
CDR3 DNA: TGTGCCACCTGGGACAGGTCATCGATCTATGGCTACACCTTC
CDR3 protein: CATWDRSSIYGYTF

J gene: TRBJ2-2
clone size: -
V gene: TRBV5-1
D gene: -
CDR3 length: 16
CDR3 DNA: TGCGCCAGCAGCTTGGTTCCAGGACAGAACACCGGGGAGCTGTTTTTT
CDR3 protein: CASSLVPGQNTGELFF

J gene: TRBJ2-7
clone size: -
V gene: TRBV7-8
D gene: -
CDR3 length: 14
CDR3 DNA: TGTGCCAGCAGCCCCGACGTATCCCCCTACGAGCAGTACTTC
CDR3 protein: CASSPDVSPYEQYF

J gene: TRBJ2-1
clone size: -
V gene: TRBV12-3/TRBV12-4
D gene: TRBD2
CDR3 length: 16
CDR3 DNA: TGTGCCAGCAGTTCGTCGGGACTAGCGGGGATCAATGAGCAGTTCTTC
CDR3 protein: CASSSSGLAGINEQFF

J gene: TRBJ2-1
clone size: -
V gene: TRBV6-5
D gene: TRBD2
CDR3 length: 19
CDR3 DNA: TGTGCCAGCAGTTACTCAGCTAGCGGGGACGACAGAGGGGGCAATGAGCAGTTCTTC
CDR3 protein: CASSYSASGDDRGGNEQFF

J gene: TRBJ2-2
clone size: -
V gene: TRBV29-1
D gene: -
CDR3 length: 14
CDR3 DNA: TGCAGCGTTGTGGCCTCCTTGATCCTCTATGAGCTGTTTTTT
CDR3 protein: CSVVASLILYELFF

J gene: TRBJ1-1
clone size: -
V gene: TRBV29-1
D gene: TRBD1
CDR3 length: 17
CDR3 DNA: TGCAGCGTCGGAAAACAGGGGGCGTTTGGTGTGAACACTGAAGCTTTCTTT
CDR3 protein: CSVGKQGAFGVNTEAFF

J gene: TRBJ1-4
clone size: -
V gene: TRBV5-4
D gene: -
CDR3 length: 17
CDR3 DNA: TGTGCCAGCAGCTTGACAGTTTCAGCTGCAACTAATGAAAAACTGTTTTTT
CDR3 protein: CASSLTVSAATNEKLFF

J gene: TRBJ2-2
clone size: -
V gene: TRBV14
D gene: TRBD2
CDR3 length: 21
CDR3 DNA: TGTGCCAGCAGCCAAGATCCTTGGACGCAGCGGGGGACTGGTTATGCCGGGGAGCTGTTTTTT
CDR3 protein: CASSQDPWTQRGTGYAGELFF

J gene: TRBJ1-2
clone size: -
V gene: TRBV3-1
D gene: -
CDR3 length: 11
CDR3 DNA: TGTGCCAGCAGCCAAAGCTCTGGCTACACCTTC
CDR3 protein: CASSQSSGYTF

J gene: TRBJ1-2
clone size: -
V gene: TRBV25-1
D gene: -
CDR3 length: 13
CDR3 DNA: TGTGCCAGCAGTCAGAGGGTTAACTATGGCTACACCTTC
CDR3 protein: CASSQRVNYGYTF

J gene: TRBJ1-3
clone size: -
V gene: TRBV12-3/TRBV12-4
D gene: -
CDR3 length: 14
CDR3 DNA: TGTGCCAGCAGTTTGGTGGGCTCTGGAAACACCATATATTTT
CDR3 protein: CASSLVGSGNTIYF

J gene: TRBJ2-5
clone size: -
V gene: TRBV9
D gene: TRBD1
CDR3 length: 15
CDR3 DNA: TGTGCCAGCAGCGTAGTGGGACAGGGGCAAGAGACCCAGTACTTC
CDR3 protein: CASSVVGQGQETQYF

J gene: TRBJ2-1
clone size: -
V gene: TRBV19
D gene: -
CDR3 length: 14
CDR3 DNA: TGTGCCAGTAGTATAGCCCAGGGTCGGAATGAGCAGTTCTTC
CDR3 protein: CASSIAQGRNEQFF

J gene: TRBJ2-1
clone size: few
V gene: TRBV14
D gene: -
CDR3 length: 11
CDR3 DNA: TGTGCCAGCAGCGCCAACAATGAGCAGTTCTTC
CDR3 protein: CASSANNEQFF

J gene: TRBJ2-3
clone size: -
V gene: TRBV28
D gene: TRBD1
CDR3 length: 15
CDR3 DNA: TGTGCCAGCAGACAGGGACAGGGAGGCACAGATACGCAGTATTTT
CDR3 protein: CASRQGQGGTDTQYF

J gene: TRBJ2-5
clone size: -
V gene: TRBV10-3
D gene: -
CDR3 length: 13
CDR3 DNA: TGTGCCATCAGTGAGTCCCAGTACGAGACCCAGTACTTC
CDR3 protein: CAISESQYETQYF

J gene: TRBJ2-7
clone size: -
V gene: TRBV6-2/TRBV6-3
D gene: -
CDR3 length: 17
CDR3 DNA: TGTGCCAGCAGTTACCTACTCCGGGACGCGAGCTCCTACGAGCAGTACTTC
CDR3 protein: CASSYLLRDASSYEQYF

J gene: TRBJ1-1
clone size: -
V gene: TRBV30
D gene: -
CDR3 length: 11
CDR3 DNA: TGTGCCTGGAGTTCCCTCACTGAAGCTTTCTTT
CDR3 protein: CAWSSLTEAFF